These 8 T cell receptor beta chains were sequenced from one sample in a study of T cells in Graves' hyperthyroidism and ophthalmopathy. The TCR beta CDR3 regions underwent amplification using RNA transcripts as the source. Carried out on the TCR CDR3, a first-round RT-PCR used the HTBI primer set. TCRdb reprocessed the multiplex PCR reads via MiXCR and lists one record per CDR3 protein. The sample consists of some 530,000 distinct CDR3 sequences, less than 25% of them appearing once. The sequenced sample consisted of blood. These receptors all stem from a woman between 65 and 79 years old with Graves' ophthalmopathy.

Concerning this clonotype: A single base separates this from a much larger clone, so it may be a read error. This chain uses TRBV2 with TRBJ1-1; D possibly corresponds to TRBD1 (5 bases). The CDR3 contains 14 residues. CDR1 and CDR2 from the germline V gene are SNHLY and FYNNEI. Trimming removed 2 bases at V and 0 bases at J, with 7 bases between. The CDR3 DNA sequence: TGTGCCAGCAGTGAACGACAGATGAACACTGAAGCTTTCTTT. Protein product: CASSERQMNTEAFF.

This chain's CDR3 is CASSTSGPYEQYF. CDR3 nucleotides: TGTGCCAGCAGTACTAGCGGGCCCTACGAGCAGTACTTC. This chain links TRBV2 with TRBJ2-7; the match to TRBD2 covers 9 bases. J was trimmed by 2 bases and V by 5 bases; bases with no gene match: 1. The CDR3 totals 13 residues. From germline, CDR1 is SNHLY and CDR2 FYNNEI.

This chain uses TRBV12-3 or TRBV12-4 with TRBJ1-3; weak D call: TRBD1 (5 bases). With 3 bases removed from V and 4 bases from J, the gap between germline ends came to 13 bases. CDR3 length: 15 amino acids. CDR3 region: CASSLGGYPGNTIYF. The CDR3 nucleotides are TGTGCCAGCAGTTTGGGGGGGTACCCCGGAAACACCATATATTTT.

As concerns this clonotype: A read error is likely, as this CDR3 ends without the conserved phenylalanine or tryptophan. The V call is TRBV19, the J call TRBJ2-7; TRBD1 matches 12 bases. The V gene end was trimmed by 8 bases and the J gene end by 5 bases; junction bases not matched to a gene: 7. This CDR3 has 14 amino acids. Germline V gene data show CDR1 as LNHDA and CDR2 as SQIVND (reference sequence). The CDR3 sequence: CASGTGQGAHEQYL. CDR3 bases: TGTGCCAGTGGGACGGGACAGGGGGCCCACGAGCAGTACCTC.

A few counts support this clonotype. The chain links TRBV12-3 or TRBV12-4 to TRBJ2-1, with a weak D call TRBD1 (5 bases). There are 18 residues in the CDR3. V lost 6 bases to trimming and J lost 2 bases, with 23 bases between them. CDR3 amino acids: CASSPWGSAPPAYNEQFF. CDR3 nucleotide sequence: TGTGCCAGCAGCCCTTGGGGCTCGGCCCCTCCCGCCTACAATGAGCAGTTCTTC.

This clonotype was observed at least ten times. The chain links TRBV6-1 to TRBJ2-1; the match to TRBD2 covers 14 bases. This CDR3 comprises 15 residues. V shed 4 bases and J 7 bases; nucleotides not matched to a gene: 3. The germline V gene encodes CDR1 MNHNS and CDR2 SASEGT. CDR3 residues: CASSGRTSGRNEQFF. Written as DNA, the CDR3 is TGTGCCAGCAGTGGGCGGACTAGCGGGAGGAATGAGCAGTTCTTC.

The chain carries TRBV12-5 and TRBJ1-1; D call uncertain. CDR3 size: 13 residues. Between the trimmed V and J ends, which lost 2 bases and 1 base, there was a span of 5 bases. Germline assignment: CDR1 LGHNT and CDR2 FRNRAP. The CDR3, as DNA: TGTGCTAGTGGTTTGTATCCGAACACTGAAGCTTTCTTT. Translating gives CASGLYPNTEAFF.

This clonotype was counted a few times. This chain connects TRBV19 to TRBJ1-2; TRBD1 might be the D (5 bases). The length of the CDR3 is 13 residues. Germline assignment: CDR1 LNHDA and CDR2 SQIVND (reference sequence). Trimming took off 7 bases at V and 7 bases at J, with 16 bases between the two ends. The DNA of the CDR3 is TGTGCCAGTAATCCGGGACTCCTGTCTGGCTACACCTTC. Protein: CASNPGLLSGYTF.